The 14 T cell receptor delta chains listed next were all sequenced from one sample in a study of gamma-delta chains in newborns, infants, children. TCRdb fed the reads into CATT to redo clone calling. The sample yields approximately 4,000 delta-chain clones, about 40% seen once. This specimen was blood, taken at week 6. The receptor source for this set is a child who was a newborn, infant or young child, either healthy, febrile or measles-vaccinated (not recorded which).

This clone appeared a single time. This CDR3 is CALGEPATFVLGDTGVRTDKLIF. CDR3 nucleotides: TGTGCTCTTGGGGAACCAGCAACGTTCGTACTGGGGGATACTGGGGTAAGAACCGATAAACTCATCTTT. The rearrangement joins TRDV1 to TRDJ1, with 12 bases matching TRDD3. V shed 1 base and J 2 bases; nucleotides not matched to a gene: 23. This CDR3 is built from 23 residues. Germline CDR1 is TSWWSYY and CDR2 is QGS.

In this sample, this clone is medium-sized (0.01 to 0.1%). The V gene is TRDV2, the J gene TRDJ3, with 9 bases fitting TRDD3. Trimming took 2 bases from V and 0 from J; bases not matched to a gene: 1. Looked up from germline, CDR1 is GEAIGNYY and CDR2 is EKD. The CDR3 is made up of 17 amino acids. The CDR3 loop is CACDNWGSSWDTRQMFF. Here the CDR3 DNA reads TGTGCCTGTGACAACTGGGGGAGCTCCTGGGACACCCGACAGATGTTTTTC.

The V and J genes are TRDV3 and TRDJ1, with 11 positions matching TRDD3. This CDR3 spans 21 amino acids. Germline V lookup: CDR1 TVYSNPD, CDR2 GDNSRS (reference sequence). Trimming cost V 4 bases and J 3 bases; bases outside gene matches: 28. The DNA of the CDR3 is TGTGCCTCCAGGTTTTTACACGCGTACTGGGGGATATGCCTGGGCTCCGATAAACTCATCTTT. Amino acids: CASRFLHAYWGICLGSDKLIF.

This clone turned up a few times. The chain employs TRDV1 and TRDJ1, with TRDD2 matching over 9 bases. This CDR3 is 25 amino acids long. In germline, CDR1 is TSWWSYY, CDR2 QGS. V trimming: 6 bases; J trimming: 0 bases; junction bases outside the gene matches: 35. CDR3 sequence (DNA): TGTGCTCTTGGCGCTTCCCTTCCTACGGGTAGAATCGTACTGGGGCTATTGGGGGACACCGATAAACTCATCTTT. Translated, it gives CALGASLPTGRIVLGLLGDTDKLIF.

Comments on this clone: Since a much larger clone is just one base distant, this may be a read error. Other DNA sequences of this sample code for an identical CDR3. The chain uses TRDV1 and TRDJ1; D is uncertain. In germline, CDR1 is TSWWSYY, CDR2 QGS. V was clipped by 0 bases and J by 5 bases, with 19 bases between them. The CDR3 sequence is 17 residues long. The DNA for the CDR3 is TGTGCTCTTGGGGAACTATGGATTCGTCCGTTGGGTGATAAACTCATCTTT. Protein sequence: CALGELWIRPLGDKLIF.

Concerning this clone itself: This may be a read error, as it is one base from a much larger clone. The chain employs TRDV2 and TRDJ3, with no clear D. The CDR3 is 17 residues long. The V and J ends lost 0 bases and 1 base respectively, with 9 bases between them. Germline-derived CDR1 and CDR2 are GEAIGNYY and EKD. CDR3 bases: TGTGCCTGTGACACCGTTGAGTCTTCCTGGGACACCCGACAGATGTTTTTC. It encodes CACDTVESSWDTRQMFF.

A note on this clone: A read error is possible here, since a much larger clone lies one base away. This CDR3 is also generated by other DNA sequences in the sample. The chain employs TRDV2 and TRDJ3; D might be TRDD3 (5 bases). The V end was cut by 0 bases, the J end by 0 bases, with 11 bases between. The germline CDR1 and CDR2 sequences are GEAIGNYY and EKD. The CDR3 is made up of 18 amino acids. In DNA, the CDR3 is TGTGCCTGTGACACCTGGGGAGCGAGCTCCTGGGACACCCGACAGATGTTTTTC. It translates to CACDTWGASSWDTRQMFF.

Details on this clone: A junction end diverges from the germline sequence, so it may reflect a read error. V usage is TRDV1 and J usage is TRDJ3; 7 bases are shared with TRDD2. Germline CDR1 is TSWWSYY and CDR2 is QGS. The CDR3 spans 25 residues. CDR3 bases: TGTGCTCTTGGGGAAAGGGTTCCTACGACGGCTTGGTGGATAGTGCCCTCCTGGGACACCCGACAGTTGTTTTTC. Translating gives CALGERVPTTAWWIVPSWDTRQLFF.

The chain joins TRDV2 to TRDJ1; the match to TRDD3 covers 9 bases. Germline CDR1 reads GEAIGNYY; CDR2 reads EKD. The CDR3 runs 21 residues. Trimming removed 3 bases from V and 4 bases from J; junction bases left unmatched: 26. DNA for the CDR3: TGTGCCTGTGACCCCGTTCCTATAGAGGGGGATACCTTAGGGAAGAACGATAAACTCATCTTT. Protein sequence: CACDPVPIEGDTLGKNDKLIF.

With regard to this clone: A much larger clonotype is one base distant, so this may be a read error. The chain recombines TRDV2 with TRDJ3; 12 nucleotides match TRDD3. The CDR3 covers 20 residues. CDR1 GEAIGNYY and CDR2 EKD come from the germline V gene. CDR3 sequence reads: CARDTVLLGDTSWDTRQMFF. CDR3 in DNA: TGTGCCCGTGACACGGTTCTACTGGGGGATACCTCCTGGGACACCCGACAGATGTTTTTC.

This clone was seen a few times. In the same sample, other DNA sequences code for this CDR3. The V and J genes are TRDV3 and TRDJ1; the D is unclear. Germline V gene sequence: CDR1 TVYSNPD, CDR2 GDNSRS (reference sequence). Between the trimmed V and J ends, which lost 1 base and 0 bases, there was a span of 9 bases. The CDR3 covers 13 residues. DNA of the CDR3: TGTGCCTTTAAGGGGCCGTACACCGATAAACTCATCTTT. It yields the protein CAFKGPYTDKLIF. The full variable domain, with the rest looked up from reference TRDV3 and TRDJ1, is CDKVTQSSPDQTVASGSEVVLLCTYDTVYSNPDLFWYRIRPDYSFQFVFYGDNSRSEGADFTQGRFSVKHILTQKAFHLVISPVRTEDSATYYCAFKGPYTDKLIFGKGTRVTVEP.

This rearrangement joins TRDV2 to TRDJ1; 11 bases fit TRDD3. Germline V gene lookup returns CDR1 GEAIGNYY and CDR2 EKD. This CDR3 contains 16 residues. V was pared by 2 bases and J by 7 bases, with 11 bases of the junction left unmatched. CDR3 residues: CACDILGDSKPGKLIF. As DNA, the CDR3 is TGTGCCTGTGACATACTGGGGGATAGTAAACCGGGTAAACTCATCTTT.

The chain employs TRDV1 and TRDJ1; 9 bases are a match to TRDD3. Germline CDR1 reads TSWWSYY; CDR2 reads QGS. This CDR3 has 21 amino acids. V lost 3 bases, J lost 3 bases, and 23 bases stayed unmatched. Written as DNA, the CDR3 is TGTGCTCTTGGGGACCTTATTTCTTGCTACCTGGGGGATTCGCTTGCCGATAAACTCATCTTT. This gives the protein CALGDLISCYLGDSLADKLIF.

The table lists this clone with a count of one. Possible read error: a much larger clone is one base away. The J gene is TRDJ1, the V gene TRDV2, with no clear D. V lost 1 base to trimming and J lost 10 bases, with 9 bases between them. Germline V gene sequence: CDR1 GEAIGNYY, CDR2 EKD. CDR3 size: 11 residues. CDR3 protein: CACDTGPPLIF. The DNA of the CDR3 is TGTGCCTGTGACACTGGGCCTCCACTCATCTTT.